Below are 29 T cell receptor beta chains sequenced from a single sample in a study of T cell responses to AZD1222 COVID-19 vaccine. Only in-frame clones appear in the TCRdb table, and some are missing; sequencing was by immunoSEQ multiplex PCR. Among 200,000 or so clones listed, approximately 94% were seen once. The sequencing here drew on peripheral blood, taken on day 0 of AZD1222 vaccination. The receptors stem from an adult in good health.

The V call is TRBV28, the J call TRBJ2-7, with D hard to call. The germline gives CDR1 MDHEN, CDR2 SYDVKM. Trimming left V 6 bases short and J 0 bases short, with 6 bases between. The CDR3 consists of 12 residues. The CDR3 sequence: CASSPNSYEQYF. The DNA of the CDR3 is TGTGCCAGCAGCCCCAACTCCTACGAGCAGTACTTC. Full variable domain (missing parts from reference TRBV28 and TRBJ2-7): DVKVTQSSRYLVKRTGEKVFLECVQDMDHENMFWYRQDPGLGLRLIYFSYDVKMKEKGDIPEGYSVSREKKERFSLILESASTNQTSMYLCASSPNSYEQYFGPGTRLTVT.

This chain's CDR3 is CASMVQGFMNTEAFF. The CDR3 coding sequence is TGTGCCAGCATGGTCCAGGGTTTCATGAACACTGAAGCTTTCTTT. This chain connects TRBV6-5 to TRBJ1-1; D is perhaps TRBD1 (5 bases). The germline V gene encodes CDR1 MNHEY and CDR2 SVGAGI. V was pared by 7 bases and J by 0 bases, with 15 bases between. CDR3 size: 15 residues.

The rearrangement uses TRBV5-6 and TRBJ2-7; tentative D call: TRBD2 (7 bases). The germline V gene encodes CDR1 SGHDT and CDR2 YYEEEE. Trimming removed 0 bases from V and 6 bases from J, with 19 bases in between. The CDR3 length is 16 residues. CDR3 residues: CASSLEGGRALGEQYF. The CDR3 bases are TGTGCCAGCAGCTTGGAGGGGGGGAGGGCCCTAGGCGAGCAGTACTTC.

The chain links TRBV5-1 to TRBJ1-4; 9 bases agree with TRBD1. The germline V gene encodes CDR1 SGHRS and CDR2 YFSETQ. V lost 2 bases, J lost 8 bases, and 4 bases stayed unmatched. The CDR3 has 14 amino acids. Here the CDR3 DNA reads TGCGCCAGCAGCTTACAGGGGGCTGGGGAAAAACTGTTTTTT. Amino acid sequence: CASSLQGAGEKLFF.

The V call is TRBV7-8, the J call TRBJ2-7; TRBD1 matches at 7 bases. After removal of 5 bases from V and 3 bases from J, the junction contained 10 bases not matched to a gene. Germline V gene data show CDR1 as SGHVS and CDR2 as FQNEAQ. The CDR3 runs to 15 residues. The CDR3 loop is CASSAYRGRIYEQYF. The CDR3 DNA is TGTGCCAGCAGCGCATACAGGGGAAGAATCTACGAGCAGTACTTC. The variable domain in full, with the rest retrieved from reference TRBV7-8 and TRBJ2-7, is GAGVSQSPRYKVAKRGQDVALRCDPISGHVSLFWYQQALGQGPEFLTYFQNEAQLDKSGLPSDRFFAERPEGSVSTLKIQRTQQEDSAVYLCASSAYRGRIYEQYFGPGTRLTVT.

The chain's CDR3 is CASSKTGQTMNTEAFF. CDR3 nucleotide sequence: TGTGCCAGCTCGAAAACGGGACAGACAATGAACACTGAAGCTTTCTTT. The J gene is TRBJ1-1, the V gene TRBV18; 7 bases map to TRBD1. The germline gives CDR1 KGHSH, CDR2 LQKENI. The CDR3 has 16 amino acids. The ends lost 6 bases at V and 0 bases at J; junction bases unmatched: 10.

The chain employs TRBV24-1 and TRBJ2-1; D is ambiguous. The germline gives CDR1 KGHDR, CDR2 SFDVKD. Trimming removed 5 bases at V and 3 bases at J, with 13 bases between. This CDR3 has 15 amino acids. The CDR3 nucleotides read TGTGCCACCAGTGCCCGCGGACGCCTCTACAATGAGCAGTTCTTC. Protein product: CATSARGRLYNEQFF.

V is TRBV6-4 and J is TRBJ2-7, with D tentatively TRBD1 (6 bases). CDR1 is MRHNA, CDR2 SNTAGT, per germline. This CDR3 spans 15 amino acids. V was clipped by 7 bases and J by 1 base, with 17 bases between them. The CDR3 spells CASKGRGFLSYEQYF. CDR3 DNA: TGTGCCAGCAAGGGCAGGGGCTTCCTATCCTACGAGCAGTACTTC.

The chain combines TRBV4-1 with TRBJ1-1; 9 nucleotides agree with TRBD1. Losses at the gene ends were 4 bases for V and 3 bases for J; bases not matched to a gene: 6. Looked up from germline, CDR1 is MGHRA and CDR2 is YSYEKL. The CDR3 is made up of 15 amino acids. CDR3 coding DNA: TGCGCCAGCAGCCTTTCGGGACAGGGAGACACTGAAGCTTTCTTT. The encoded protein is CASSLSGQGDTEAFF.

The chain is built from TRBV2 and TRBJ2-2, with D possibly being TRBD1 or TRBD2 (6 bases each). Germline CDR1 is SNHLY and CDR2 is FYNNEI. CDR3 size: 14 residues. Deletions cut 6 bases from V and 6 bases from J, with 14 bases between. This CDR3 is CASRGGLVAGELFF. As DNA, the CDR3 is TGTGCCAGCAGGGGGGGCCTCGTCGCCGGGGAGCTGTTTTTT.

This chain connects TRBV19 to TRBJ2-7; unclear D gene. Germline loops: CDR1 LNHDA, CDR2 SQIVND (reference sequence). The CDR3 has 11 residues. V was pared by 7 bases and J by 3 bases, with 7 bases between. In nucleotides, the CDR3 is TGTGCCAGTATGGGCGGCTACGAGCAGTACTTC. The encoded protein is CASMGGYEQYF. The entire variable domain, with the rest obtained from reference TRBV19 and TRBJ2-7, is as follows: DGGITQSPKYLFRKEGQNVTLSCEQNLNHDAMYWYRQDPGQGLRLIYYSQIVNDFQKGDIAEGYSVSREKKESFPLTVTSAQKNPTAFYLCASMGGYEQYFGPGTRLTVT.

The V gene is TRBV5-5, the J gene TRBJ2-5, with 7 positions matching TRBD2. The length of the CDR3 is 14 residues. CDR1 and CDR2 (germline): SGHKS, YYEKEE (reference sequence). J was trimmed by 4 bases and V by 5 bases; bases with no gene match: 8. For the CDR3, the DNA is TGTGCCAGCAGGGGAGGGGTGGGGGTAGAGACCCAGTACTTC. It yields the protein CASRGGVGVETQYF.

The chain joins TRBV2 to TRBJ1-2; D gene ambiguous. Germline loops: CDR1 SNHLY, CDR2 FYNNEI. V was pared by 7 bases and J by 4 bases, with 7 bases between. The CDR3 spans 11 residues. The CDR3 loop is CASIYTYGYTF. Here the CDR3 DNA reads TGTGCCAGCATTTATACCTATGGCTACACCTTC.

The chain's CDR3 is CASSSPSGTTDTQYF. The CDR3 nucleotides read TGTGCCAGCAGTTCGCCTAGCGGTACCACAGATACGCAGTATTTT. The rearrangement uses TRBV28 and TRBJ2-3; 7 bases are shared with TRBD2. CDR3 size: 15 residues. V lost 4 bases to trimming and J lost 2 bases; unmatched junction nucleotides: 6. Germline CDR1 and CDR2: MDHEN and SYDVKM.

The CDR3 here is CASSSPPTSDNEQFF. Written as DNA, the CDR3 is TGTGCCAGCAGTTCCCCACCTACTAGCGACAATGAGCAGTTCTTC. This chain uses TRBV28 with TRBJ2-1; TRBD2 aligns across 7 bases. The ends lost 4 bases at V and 5 bases at J; junction bases unmatched: 8. This CDR3 comprises 15 residues. Germline assignment: CDR1 MDHEN and CDR2 SYDVKM.

In this sample, this clone turned up a few times. This sequence joins TRBV2 and TRBJ1-2; 10 bases align to TRBD1. The CDR3 is made up of 14 amino acids. The germline V gene encodes CDR1 SNHLY and CDR2 FYNNEI. Trimming took 4 bases from V and 8 from J; bases not matched to a gene: 7. The CDR3 DNA reads TGTGCCAGCAGTGTAAGGACAGGGGGTTGGGGCTACACCTTC. Translated: CASSVRTGGWGYTF.

This clone was found once. This sequence joins TRBV14 and TRBJ2-3; 8 bases fit TRBD2. Trimming removed 5 bases from V and 2 bases from J; junction bases left unmatched: 9. Per the germline V gene, CDR1 is SGHDN and CDR2 is FVKESK. The CDR3 is 16 residues long. In DNA form, the CDR3 reads TGTGCCAGCAGCGAAAGCGGGAGTTGGGTCACAGATACGCAGTATTTT. Residues: CASSESGSWVTDTQYF.

The rearrangement uses TRBV19 and TRBJ2-7; tentatively, D is TRBD1 (5 bases). Germline V gene lookup returns CDR1 LNHDA and CDR2 SQIVND (reference sequence). Trimming pared 2 bases from V and 3 bases from J, leaving 5 bases between. The CDR3 has 12 residues. The CDR3 loop is CASSIQGYEQYF. DNA of the CDR3: TGTGCCAGTAGTATACAGGGCTACGAGCAGTACTTC.

The chain couples TRBV2 to TRBJ2-7; D possibly corresponds to TRBD2 (6 bases). The CDR3 is made up of 13 amino acids. Trimming took off 4 bases at V and 1 base at J, with 8 bases between the two ends. Germline V gene data show CDR1 as SNHLY and CDR2 as FYNNEI. The chain's CDR3 is CASSAAGSYEQYF. The CDR3 DNA follows: TGTGCCAGCAGTGCGGCGGGGTCCTACGAGCAGTACTTC.

This chain joins TRBV29-1 and TRBJ2-3; D ambiguous. CDR1 SQVTM and CDR2 ANQGSEA come from the germline V gene. This CDR3 spans 15 amino acids. The V end lost 1 base, the J end lost 2 bases, and 13 bases lay between the germline ends. As DNA, the CDR3 is TGCAGCGTTGAAGGCGGTTGGGAATTCACAGATACGCAGTATTTT. Translation gives CSVEGGWEFTDTQYF.

This sequence joins TRBV30 and TRBJ1-2; D is ambiguous. The CDR3 length is 12 residues. Germline-derived CDR1 and CDR2 are GTSNPN and SVGIG (reference sequence). V shed 8 bases and J shed 3 bases, with 13 bases lying between them. CDR3 in amino acids: CAREGRDYGYTF. The DNA for the CDR3 is TGTGCCCGAGAAGGACGGGACTATGGCTACACCTTC.

This sequence joins TRBV15 and TRBJ1-1; D gene ambiguous. From germline, CDR1 is LNHNV and CDR2 YYDKDF (reference sequence). This CDR3 has 12 amino acids. Between the trimmed V and J ends, which lost 3 bases and 3 bases, there was a span of 5 bases. This chain's CDR3 is CATSRGHTEAFF. DNA for the CDR3: TGTGCCACCAGCAGGGGTCACACTGAAGCTTTCTTT.

DNA for the CDR3: TGTGCCAGCAGTTCCCAGCGGGAGCTTAGCTACGAGCAGTACTTC. Translated: CASSSQRELSYEQYF. This chain uses TRBV27 with TRBJ2-7; 8 bases agree with TRBD2. CDR1 and CDR2 (germline): MNHEY, SMNVEV (reference sequence). Germline trimming cut 4 bases from V and 3 bases from J; bases unmatched to any gene: 8. This CDR3 has 15 residues.

The rearrangement joins TRBV5-1 to TRBJ1-4; 8 nucleotides align to TRBD1. Germline V gene lookup returns CDR1 SGHRS and CDR2 YFSETQ. The CDR3 consists of 14 residues. The ends lost 4 bases at V and 3 bases at J; junction bases unmatched: 2. CDR3 region: CASSPGQANEKLFF. CDR3 DNA: TGCGCCAGCAGCCCGGGACAGGCTAATGAAAAACTGTTTTTT.

The V and J genes are TRBV10-1 and TRBJ2-2; D call uncertain. This CDR3 is 14 amino acids long. V was trimmed by 2 bases and J by 4 bases, leaving 8 bases between them. Germline V lookup: CDR1 WNHNN, CDR2 SYGVQD (reference sequence). The CDR3 here is CASSEMRITGELFF. The CDR3 DNA reads TGCGCCAGCAGTGAGATGCGGATCACCGGGGAGCTGTTTTTT.

The genes are TRBV11-3 and TRBJ2-3, with D tentatively TRBD1 or TRBD2 (5 bases each). Germline V lookup: CDR1 SGHNT, CDR2 YENEEA. This CDR3 spans 15 amino acids. V was clipped by 1 base and J by 3 bases, with 11 bases between them. The CDR3 reads CASSLGGSLTDTQYF. CDR3 DNA: TGTGCCAGCAGCTTAGGGGGGAGCCTTACAGATACGCAGTATTTT.

The rearrangement joins TRBV5-1 to TRBJ2-7, with 8 nucleotides matching TRBD2. This CDR3 has 14 residues. The germline V gene encodes CDR1 SGHRS and CDR2 YFSETQ. With 4 bases clipped from V and 2 bases from J, the junction kept 5 bases outside the gene matches. The CDR3 bases are TGCGCCAGCAGCCCCGGGGGGGGAACCTACGAGCAGTACTTC. This codes for CASSPGGGTYEQYF.

V and J are TRBV6-1 and TRBJ1-2; 8 positions match TRBD1. V shed 2 bases and J 4 bases; nucleotides not matched to a gene: 12. The CDR3 covers 17 residues. CDR1 is MNHNS and CDR2 is SASEGT in the germline V gene. CDR3 DNA: TGTGCCAGCAGTGAACCGAAGACAGGGGTTAGAGCCTATGGCTACACCTTC. Residues: CASSEPKTGVRAYGYTF.

The genes are TRBV19 and TRBJ1-1; D not certain. Deletions cut 6 bases from V and 2 bases from J, with 10 bases between. The V gene's germline CDR1 is LNHDA and CDR2 SQIVND (reference sequence). This CDR3 contains 13 residues. CDR3 sequence: CASRISGNTEAFF. DNA of the CDR3: TGTGCCAGTAGGATATCCGGAAACACTGAAGCTTTCTTT.